These 23 T cell receptor beta chains were all obtained from the same sample, sequenced in a study of blood T cell repertoires in COVID-19. The repertoire was sequenced with immunoSEQ multiplex PCR; TCRdb's copy has only in-frame clones and lacks some. The table lists approximately 100,000 clones, roughly 92% of them singletons. Source material: peripheral blood. The receptors shown here come from a man in his forties or fifties with active COVID-19.

The rearrangement links TRBV25-1 to TRBJ1-1; 8 bases are shared with TRBD1. V was pared by 6 bases and J by 4 bases, with 13 bases of the junction left unmatched. Per the germline V gene, CDR1 is MGHDK and CDR2 is SYGVNS. CDR3 length: 16 amino acids. The CDR3 spells CASRPVDREGSTEAFF. The CDR3 bases are TGTGCCAGCAGACCTGTGGACAGGGAGGGTAGCACTGAAGCTTTCTTT.

The chain uses TRBV3-1 (or the pseudogene TRBV3-2) and TRBJ2-1, with 13 bases identical to TRBD2. Germline V lookup: CDR1 LGHDT, CDR2 YNNKEL (reference sequence). V was clipped by 0 bases and J by 9 bases; unmatched bases: 5. The CDR3 has 16 amino acids. The CDR3 sequence: CASSQEGLAGSPEQFF. The CDR3 region has the DNA TGTGCCAGCAGCCAAGAGGGACTAGCGGGATCTCCTGAGCAGTTCTTC.

The V and J genes are TRBV11-2 and TRBJ2-3, with a weak D call TRBD1 (5 bases). V was cut by 5 bases and J by 3 bases, with 9 bases left in between. The CDR3 sequence is 13 residues long. Germline V lookup: CDR1 SGHAT, CDR2 FQNNGV. CDR3 nucleotide sequence: TGTGCCAGCAGCATTGGGGCGACAGATACGCAGTATTTT. It translates to CASSIGATDTQYF.

In the case of this clone: This sample also contains other DNA sequences that code for the same CDR3. CDR3 DNA: TGTGCCAGCAGCGTGGGGCGGGAGGGATACAATGAGCAGTTCTTC. Protein: CASSVGREGYNEQFF. The chain employs TRBV9 and TRBJ2-1, with 9 nucleotides matching TRBD2. The V gene's germline CDR1 is SGDLS and CDR2 YYNGEE. J lost 4 bases, V lost 2 bases, and 4 bases had no gene match. This CDR3 comprises 15 residues.

The CDR3, as DNA: TGTGCCAGCAGTTTGGGGTCCTCGGGGTGGAATCAGCCCCAGCATTTT. It codes for CASSLGSSGWNQPQHF. J is TRBJ1-5 and V is TRBV28, with D uncertain. CDR1 and CDR2 (germline): MDHEN, SYDVKM. The ends were cut back, 3 bases at V and 4 bases at J, with 16 bases in the middle. This CDR3 is built from 16 residues.

The chain recombines TRBV24-1 with TRBJ1-2; unclear D gene. CDR1 is KGHDR, CDR2 SFDVKD, per germline. This CDR3 spans 13 amino acids. Trimming removed 6 bases from V and 8 bases from J, with 15 bases in between. DNA for the CDR3: TGTGCCACCAGTCGTGGAATCTCAGGCGGCTACACCTTC. Translation: CATSRGISGGYTF.

V usage is TRBV19 and J usage is TRBJ1-1; 10 bases fit TRBD1. The CDR3 extends over 17 amino acids. The germline CDR1 and CDR2 sequences are LNHDA and SQIVND (reference sequence). Trimming at V came to 4 bases and at J to 5 bases, leaving 13 bases not matched to a gene. In DNA form, the CDR3 reads TGTGCCAGTAGTACGGGACAGGGGCCCGCCTGGGGGACTGAAGCTTTCTTT. Amino acid sequence: CASSTGQGPAWGTEAFF.

This sequence joins TRBV6-5 and TRBJ2-5; 7 bases match TRBD1. Trimming took 6 bases from V and 2 from J; bases not matched to a gene: 9. The CDR3 is 15 residues long. Germline V gene sequence: CDR1 MNHEY, CDR2 SVGAGI. The CDR3 bases are TGTGCCAGCAGCGCGATACAGGGGATACAAGAGACCCAGTACTTC. The encoded protein is CASSAIQGIQETQYF.

V gene TRBV14 combines with J gene TRBJ2-7, with 9 bases identical to TRBD1. The CDR3 sequence is 17 residues long. Germline assignment: CDR1 SGHDN and CDR2 FVKESK. J lost 6 bases, V lost 4 bases, and 16 bases had no gene match. CDR3 in amino acids: CASSRQRGTGIYSEQYF. In nucleotides, the CDR3 is TGTGCCAGCAGCCGGCAACGCGGGACAGGGATTTATTCCGAGCAGTACTTC. The whole variable domain, remainder taken from reference TRBV14 and TRBJ2-7, is EAGVTQFPSHSVIEKGQTVTLRCDPISGHDNLYWYRRVMGKEIKFLLHFVKESKQDESGMPNNRFLAERTGGTYSTLKVQPAELEDSGVYFCASSRQRGTGIYSEQYFGPGTRLTVT.

The chain employs TRBV5-1 and TRBJ2-7; TRBD1 agrees at 8 bases. V was clipped by 4 bases and J by 2 bases; unmatched bases: 5. Germline CDR1 and CDR2: SGHRS and YFSETQ. CDR3 length: 14 amino acids. The CDR3 is CASSPGQEAYEQYF. The DNA of the CDR3 is TGCGCCAGCAGCCCGGGACAGGAGGCCTACGAGCAGTACTTC.

This rearrangement joins TRBV4-1 to TRBJ2-3; 7 bases fit TRBD2. The CDR3 covers 17 residues. Germline CDR1 reads MGHRA; CDR2 reads YSYEKL. V shed 3 bases, J shed 3 bases, and the junction held 12 bases outside the gene matches. The CDR3 sequence is CASSQGFSGLGTDTQYF. The CDR3 region has the DNA TGCGCCAGCAGCCAGGGCTTTAGCGGGTTAGGAACAGATACGCAGTATTTT.

The V gene is TRBV27, the J gene TRBJ2-3; 11 positions agree with TRBD2. The length of the CDR3 is 18 residues. Germline V gene sequence: CDR1 MNHEY, CDR2 SMNVEV (reference sequence). J gave up 2 bases and V 5 bases, and 12 bases lay outside the gene matches. CDR3 DNA: TGTGCCAGCAGTCTCACACCCGGGACTAGCGGCTCCACAGATACGCAGTATTTT. It yields the protein CASSLTPGTSGSTDTQYF.

V and J are TRBV2 and TRBJ2-1; TRBD2 matches 8 bases. The CDR3 sequence is 14 residues long. Germline-derived CDR1 and CDR2 are SNHLY and FYNNEI. Trimming took 8 bases from V and 7 from J; bases not matched to a gene: 10. This chain's CDR3 is CASRPVTSANEQFF. The CDR3 DNA reads TGTGCCAGCCGCCCCGTGACTAGCGCAAATGAGCAGTTCTTC.

V usage is TRBV2 and J usage is TRBJ1-1, with 12 bases matching TRBD1. The CDR3 extends over 15 amino acids. Germline CDR1 SNHLY, CDR2 FYNNEI. Trimming at V came to 8 bases and at J to 1 base, leaving 5 bases not matched to a gene. For the CDR3, the DNA is TGTGCCAGCCGGGGACAGGGGGCGGAGAACACTGAAGCTTTCTTT. As protein: CASRGQGAENTEAFF. Supplemented by reference TRBV2 and TRBJ1-1, the full variable domain reads EPEVTQTPSHQVTQMGQEVILRCVPISNHLYFYWYRQILGQKVEFLVSFYNNEISEKSEIFDDQFSVERPDGSNFTLKIRSTKLEDSAMYFCASRGQGAENTEAFFGQGTRLTVV.

V gene TRBV5-1 combines with J gene TRBJ2-1; 8 nucleotides align to TRBD1. The germline V gene has CDR1 SGHRS and CDR2 YFSETQ. Trimming at V came to 5 bases and at J to 4 bases, leaving 11 bases not matched to a gene. This CDR3 is built from 16 residues. CDR3 DNA sequence: TGCGCCAGCAGTGACTTCGGACAGGGTTTTTACAATGAGCAGTTCTTC. Translated, it gives CASSDFGQGFYNEQFF.

V is TRBV5-4 and J is TRBJ1-5; D call uncertain. The CDR3 is made up of 13 amino acids. V dropped 2 bases and J dropped 0 bases, with 3 bases sitting between them. Germline assignment: CDR1 SGHNT and CDR2 YYREEE (reference sequence). The chain's CDR3 is CASSFGSNQPQHF. As DNA, the CDR3 is TGTGCCAGCAGCTTCGGTAGCAATCAGCCCCAGCATTTT.

Written as DNA, the CDR3 is TGCGCCAGCAGCTTATTCGGACTAGCGGGAGGGGATACGCAGTATTTT. Translation: CASSLFGLAGGDTQYF. The V call is TRBV5-1, the J call TRBJ2-3, with 15 bases fitting TRBD2. The CDR3 contains 16 residues. The germline CDR1 and CDR2 sequences are SGHRS and YFSETQ. After removal of 2 bases from V and 6 bases from J, the junction contained 4 bases not matched to a gene.

The chain uses TRBV5-1 and TRBJ2-7, with 8 bases matching TRBD2. Germline loops: CDR1 SGHRS, CDR2 YFSETQ. V gave up 2 bases and J gave up 5 bases; unmatched junction bases: 12. This CDR3 contains 16 residues. The CDR3 loop reads CASSFIDSGIQNEQYF. CDR3 DNA sequence: TGCGCCAGCAGCTTCATCGATAGCGGGATTCAAAACGAGCAGTACTTC.

This chain uses TRBV30 with TRBJ2-1, with D possibly being TRBD2 (6 bases). Germline V gives CDR1 GTSNPN, CDR2 SVGIG (reference sequence). The CDR3 loop spans 23 amino acids. Deletions cut 0 bases from V and 0 bases from J, with 33 bases between. The CDR3 loop is CAWSVFHPSGHGGYLYSYNEQFF. The CDR3, as DNA: TGTGCCTGGAGTGTATTCCATCCCTCAGGGCATGGGGGGTATTTATACTCCTACAATGAGCAGTTCTTC. Looking up the rest from reference TRBV30 and TRBJ2-1 gives the full variable domain: SQTIHQWPATLVQPVGSPLSLECTVEGTSNPNLYWYRQAAGRGLQLLFYSVGIGQISSEVPQNLSASRPQDRQFILSSKKLLLSDSGFYLCAWSVFHPSGHGGYLYSYNEQFFGPGTRLTVL.

This clone occurred once. This chain connects TRBV24-1 to TRBJ2-3; TRBD2 aligns across 7 bases. Germline V gene lookup returns CDR1 KGHDR and CDR2 SFDVKD. Germline trimming cut 6 bases from V and 0 bases from J; bases unmatched to any gene: 2. The CDR3 is made up of 14 amino acids. In DNA form, the CDR3 reads TGTGCCACCAGTTTTAGCGGGAGCACAGATACGCAGTATTTT. Translation gives CATSFSGSTDTQYF.

This clone appeared once. The chain couples TRBV5-1 to TRBJ2-5; 7 nucleotides agree with TRBD1. CDR1 SGHRS and CDR2 YFSETQ come from the germline V gene. The CDR3 is 13 residues long. V trimming: 7 bases; J trimming: 5 bases; junction bases outside the gene matches: 8. CDR3 protein: CASGTGTAETQYF. The DNA for the CDR3 is TGCGCCAGCGGGACCGGGACAGCCGAGACCCAGTACTTC.

The V gene is TRBV29-1, the J gene TRBJ2-1, with TRBD2 matching over 8 bases. CDR1 is SQVTM, CDR2 ANQGSEA, per germline. The trim removed 2 bases at V and 3 bases at J, leaving 3 bases unmatched. The CDR3 totals 14 residues. The CDR3 region is CSVESGSGYNEQFF. Here the CDR3 DNA reads TGCAGCGTTGAAAGCGGGAGTGGCTACAATGAGCAGTTCTTC.

V is TRBV18 and J is TRBJ2-1, with a tentative D call TRBD2 (5 bases). V lost 5 bases to trimming and J lost 0 bases, with 14 bases between them. The CDR3 consists of 16 residues. Germline CDR1 and CDR2: KGHSH and LQKENI. The CDR3 region is CASSSQRRSSYNEQFF. As DNA, the CDR3 is TGTGCCAGCTCATCACAGCGGCGGAGCTCCTACAATGAGCAGTTCTTC.